The 15 T cell receptor beta chains below all came from one sample that was sequenced in a study of blood T cells in healthy people across ages. A second PCR of 7 to 11 cycles used a sample-barcoded 5' primer and a J-beta primer mix. TCRdb re-called the 5' RACE reads through MiXCR, storing one row per CDR3 protein. The table includes approximately 1,100,000 distinct CDR3 sequences, 40% to 45% detected once. Material: blood. Receptor source: a woman aged 55 to 70 in good health.

The chain has TRBV27 and TRBJ1-3, with 7 nucleotides matching TRBD1. CDR3 length equals 15 residues. V lost 4 bases and J lost 5; bases outside the gene matches: 8. The germline CDR1 and CDR2 sequences are MNHEY and SMNVEV (reference sequence). CDR3 amino acids: CASSSTGRSRNTIYF. CDR3 nucleotide sequence: TGTGCCAGCAGTTCGACAGGGCGAAGTAGAAACACCATATATTTT.

The sample holds a few counts of this clonotype. The chain joins TRBV29-1 to TRBJ2-5; D is perhaps TRBD1 (6 bases). Germline V gene sequence: CDR1 SQVTM, CDR2 ANQGSEA. The V end lost 0 bases, the J end lost 2 bases, and 7 bases lay between the germline ends. The length of the CDR3 is 13 residues. This CDR3 is CSVEDGTQETQYF. The CDR3 DNA reads TGCAGCGTTGAAGACGGGACACAAGAGACCCAGTACTTC.

This clonotype was seen repeatedly, ten times or more. This chain links TRBV20-1 with TRBJ2-1; D is possibly TRBD1 (6 bases). CDR1 is DFQATT, CDR2 SNEGSKA, per germline (reference sequence). The V end was cut by 6 bases, the J end by 9 bases, with 21 bases between. The length of the CDR3 is 14 residues. This CDR3 is CSATGTRGLGEQFF. Written as DNA, the CDR3 is TGCAGTGCCACCGGGACACGGGGCCTGGGTGAGCAGTTCTTC.

This clonotype is a singleton in its sample. The rearrangement uses TRBV6-2 or TRBV6-3 and TRBJ2-1; tentative D call: TRBD2 (5 bases). Germline V gene lookup returns CDR1 MNHEY and CDR2 SVGEGT. This CDR3 has 13 residues. Trimming removed 6 bases from V and 10 bases from J, with 16 bases in between. The CDR3 here is CASREVPPGEQFF. In nucleotides, the CDR3 is TGTGCCAGCAGAGAGGTCCCGCCGGGGGAGCAGTTCTTC.

As DNA, the CDR3 is TGCGCCAGCAGCCAAACTAGCGCGGCTTTCTATGAGCAGTTCTTC. The encoded protein is CASSQTSAAFYEQFF. The chain combines TRBV4-1 with TRBJ2-1, with TRBD2 identical over 7 bases. Germline lookup yields CDR1 MGHRA and CDR2 YSYEKL. J was trimmed by 8 bases and V by 2 bases; bases with no gene match: 9. The CDR3 consists of 15 residues.

V gene TRBV28 combines with J gene TRBJ2-3; possibly TRBD2 for D (6 bases). The ends were cut back, 11 bases at V and 0 bases at J, with 15 bases in the middle. In germline, CDR1 is MDHEN, CDR2 SYDVKM. The CDR3 is made up of 14 amino acids. CDR3 DNA sequence: TGTGCCGGTAAGGGACTTGCTAGCACAGATACGCAGTATTTT. It is translated as CAGKGLASTDTQYF.

V gene TRBV27 combines with J gene TRBJ2-7, with 10 bases aligning to TRBD2. The CDR3 sequence is 14 residues long. Germline V lookup: CDR1 MNHEY, CDR2 SMNVEV (reference sequence). Trimming at V came to 3 bases and at J to 7 bases, leaving 6 bases not matched to a gene. As DNA, the CDR3 is TGTGCCAGCAGTTTGAGCGGGAGGGCCAGGGAGCAGTACTTC. As protein: CASSLSGRAREQYF.

Only one count was recorded for this clonotype. The chain joins TRBV20-1 to TRBJ1-1; D gene unclear. CDR3 length: 14 residues. V gave up 7 bases and J gave up 1 base, with 16 bases separating them. Germline assignment: CDR1 DFQATT and CDR2 SNEGSKA (reference sequence). CDR3 nucleotides: TGCAGTGTCGGTGCAATGGTGGGGAACACTGAAGCTTTCTTT. Its protein product is CSVGAMVGNTEAFF.

The genes are TRBV11-2 and TRBJ2-1; D remains unclear. The CDR3 totals 16 residues. Trimming removed 0 bases from V and 6 bases from J, with 15 bases in between. Germline CDR1 reads SGHAT; CDR2 reads FQNNGV. CDR3 sequence: CASSLDRGILSNEQFF. Written as DNA, the CDR3 is TGTGCCAGCAGCTTAGATCGAGGAATACTTTCCAATGAGCAGTTCTTC.

The CDR3 DNA is TGTGCCAGCAGCTCCCTGAGCGGACAACAGCATTTT. It yields the protein CASSSLSGQQHF. This chain joins TRBV7-9 and TRBJ1-5; weak D call: TRBD1 (5 bases). V lost 4 bases, J lost 13 bases, and 14 bases lay in between. Germline V lookup: CDR1 SEHNR, CDR2 FQNEAQ (reference sequence). The length of the CDR3 is 12 residues.

The rearrangement links TRBV2 to TRBJ2-4; unclear D gene. Trimming cost V 7 bases and J 0 bases, with 7 bases left between them. Germline V gene data show CDR1 as SNHLY and CDR2 as FYNNEI. CDR3 size: 13 residues. CDR3 protein: CASMFSAKNIQYF. The CDR3 DNA reads as TGTGCCAGCATGTTCTCAGCCAAAAACATTCAGTACTTC.

The chain carries TRBV20-1 and TRBJ1-1; 7 bases are shared with TRBD1. Germline CDR1 DFQATT, CDR2 SNEGSKA (reference sequence). Trimming at V came to 3 bases and at J to 5 bases, leaving 12 bases not matched to a gene. The CDR3 runs to 15 residues. The CDR3 DNA reads as TGCAGTGCTAGGGCTGGACAGGAGTTAAGGACTGAAGCTTTCTTT. Amino acid sequence: CSARAGQELRTEAFF.

This clonotype was picked up many times. This chain uses TRBV4-2 with TRBJ2-3; 9 bases fit TRBD2. This CDR3 has 16 amino acids. Germline values: CDR1 LGHNA, CDR2 YNFKEQ. Trimming at V came to 1 base and at J to 4 bases, leaving 6 bases not matched to a gene. DNA for the CDR3: TGTGCCAGCAGCCAAGTTGGGACTAGCAGCCCAGATACGCAGTATTTT. Amino acids: CASSQVGTSSPDTQYF.

The chain recombines TRBV5-1 with TRBJ2-2; TRBD2 might be the D (6 bases). The CDR3 loop spans 15 amino acids. Germline CDR1 and CDR2: SGHRS and YFSETQ. The V gene lost 4 bases and the J gene lost 5 bases, with 15 bases spanning the gap. CDR3 region: CASSDRDSRTGELFF. The CDR3, as DNA: TGCGCCAGCAGCGATCGGGACTCCCGTACCGGGGAGCTGTTTTTT.

In this sample, this clonotype turned up many times. The chain recombines TRBV29-1 with TRBJ2-7; D gene unclear. Trimming removed 7 bases at V and 0 bases at J, with 10 bases between. This CDR3 is 12 amino acids long. Germline V gene lookup returns CDR1 SQVTM and CDR2 ANQGSEA. Written as DNA, the CDR3 is TGCAGCGCCGTCCGCAACTCCTACGAGCAGTACTTC. It codes for CSAVRNSYEQYF.